The rows below give T cell receptor beta chains drawn from one sample of a study of PD-L1 blockade in urothelial cancer. The protocol was immunoSEQ multiplex PCR, while the TCRdb copy is restricted to in-frame clones and leaves out a portion. The repertoire includes 48,000 or so clones, 80% to 90% of them detected once, and 8.8% sits in the top ten. Sequencing used PBMCs, obtained around atezolizumab (anti-PD-L1) treatment. These receptors were obtained from a man between 65 and 80 years old with urothelial cancer. Both conserved end residues are part of each CDR3. A D gene is named only where the DNA matches it firmly. A row's size may be missing; if present it is once, few, many or a size class.

clone size: .; D gene: TRBD1; J gene: TRBJ1-1; V gene: TRBV5-1; CDR3 protein: CASTLYRGGTEAFF; CDR3 DNA: TGCGCCAGCACCCTCTACAGGGGAGGCACTGAAGCTTTCTTT
clone size: .; D gene: .; J gene: TRBJ2-3; V gene: TRBV7-9; CDR3 protein: CASSLGRGSDTQYF; CDR3 DNA: TGTGCCAGCAGCTTGGGACGGGGGTCAGATACGCAGTATTTT
clone size: .; D gene: TRBD2; J gene: TRBJ2-1; V gene: TRBV5-8; CDR3 protein: CASSLDGTSGPNEQFF; CDR3 DNA: TGTGCCAGCAGCTTGGATGGGACTAGCGGGCCCAATGAGCAGTTCTTC
clone size: .; D gene: .; J gene: TRBJ1-5; V gene: TRBV7-8; CDR3 protein: CASSVDRTDQPQHF; CDR3 DNA: TGTGCCAGCAGCGTAGACCGGACAGACCAGCCCCAGCATTTT
clone size: .; D gene: TRBD2; J gene: TRBJ2-5; V gene: TRBV30; CDR3 protein: CAWTLAGTQYF; CDR3 DNA: TGTGCCTGGACCCTAGCGGGTACCCAGTACTTC
clone size: .; D gene: TRBD1; J gene: TRBJ1-2; V gene: TRBV12-5; CDR3 protein: CASGLRTGARYGYTF; CDR3 DNA: TGTGCTAGTGGTCTTCGGACAGGGGCAAGGTATGGCTACACCTTC
clone size: .; D gene: TRBD1; J gene: TRBJ2-1; V gene: TRBV5-6; CDR3 protein: CASSLWDRNEQFF; CDR3 DNA: TGTGCCAGCAGCCTATGGGACAGAAATGAGCAGTTCTTC
clone size: .; D gene: .; J gene: TRBJ2-7; V gene: TRBV7-9; CDR3 protein: CASSLEPPGRGTFYEQYF; CDR3 DNA: TGTGCCAGCAGCTTAGAGCCCCCGGGGCGCGGGACCTTCTACGAGCAGTACTTC
clone size: .; D gene: .; J gene: TRBJ1-1; V gene: TRBV19; CDR3 protein: CASRRSTGSNTEAFF; CDR3 DNA: TGTGCCAGTAGGCGATCTACAGGGTCGAACACTGAAGCTTTCTTT
clone size: few; D gene: .; J gene: TRBJ2-3; V gene: TRBV6-6; CDR3 protein: CASTAGGKDTQYF; CDR3 DNA: TGTGCCAGCACAGCAGGGGGGAAAGATACGCAGTATTTT
clone size: few; D gene: .; J gene: TRBJ1-4; V gene: TRBV27; CDR3 protein: CASAKGNRANEKLFF; CDR3 DNA: TGTGCCAGCGCGAAGGGAAACAGGGCTAATGAAAAACTGTTTTTT
clone size: .; D gene: .; J gene: TRBJ2-7; V gene: TRBV20-1; CDR3 protein: CSARDSYEQYF; CDR3 DNA: TGCAGTGCTAGAGACAGCTACGAGCAGTACTTC
clone size: .; D gene: .; J gene: TRBJ1-1; V gene: TRBV30; CDR3 protein: CAWSVLGLSNTEAFF; CDR3 DNA: TGTGCCTGGAGTGTACTGGGGCTCTCGAACACTGAAGCTTTCTTT
clone size: .; D gene: TRBD1; J gene: TRBJ1-1; V gene: TRBV28; CDR3 protein: CASSSSGGNTEAFF; CDR3 DNA: TGTGCCAGCAGTTCATCAGGGGGCAACACTGAAGCTTTCTTT
clone size: .; D gene: .; J gene: TRBJ1-3; V gene: TRBV7-8; CDR3 protein: CASSFSGSGNTIYF; CDR3 DNA: TGTGCCAGCAGCTTCAGTGGTTCCGGAAACACCATATATTTT
clone size: .; D gene: .; J gene: TRBJ2-3; V gene: TRBV9; CDR3 protein: CASSDEQGVGTDTQYF; CDR3 DNA: TGTGCCAGCAGTGACGAACAGGGAGTTGGCACAGATACGCAGTATTTT
clone size: .; D gene: .; J gene: TRBJ2-2; V gene: TRBV5-1; CDR3 protein: CASSSGTYPTGELFF; CDR3 DNA: TGCGCCAGCAGCTCCGGGACTTATCCCACCGGGGAGCTGTTTTTT
clone size: .; D gene: .; J gene: TRBJ1-1; V gene: TRBV7-9; CDR3 protein: CASSLRRVNTEAFF; CDR3 DNA: TGTGCCAGCAGCTTGAGGAGGGTGAACACTGAAGCTTTCTTT
clone size: .; D gene: .; J gene: TRBJ2-3; V gene: TRBV6-5; CDR3 protein: CASSYSQDYTDTQYF; CDR3 DNA: TGTGCCAGCAGTTACTCGCAGGATTACACAGATACGCAGTATTTT
clone size: .; D gene: TRBD2; J gene: TRBJ2-7; V gene: TRBV30; CDR3 protein: CAWSARSGLAGGQYF; CDR3 DNA: TGTGCCTGGAGTGCCAGATCCGGACTAGCGGGAGGCCAGTACTTC
clone size: few; D gene: .; J gene: TRBJ1-2; V gene: TRBV5-5; CDR3 protein: CASSLDAGGLNYGYTF; CDR3 DNA: TGTGCCAGCAGCTTGGATGCGGGGGGGTTAAACTATGGCTACACCTTC
clone size: .; D gene: .; J gene: TRBJ2-1; V gene: TRBV28; CDR3 protein: CASSASAGQIGHEQFF; CDR3 DNA: TGTGCCAGCAGTGCCTCGGCGGGTCAAATAGGACATGAGCAGTTCTTC
clone size: .; D gene: TRBD1; J gene: TRBJ2-2; V gene: TRBV12-5; CDR3 protein: CASGLTLTGADTGELFF; CDR3 DNA: TGTGCTAGTGGTTTGACCCTGACAGGGGCGGACACCGGGGAGCTGTTTTTT
clone size: .; D gene: TRBD2; J gene: TRBJ2-3; V gene: TRBV7-8; CDR3 protein: CASSPTAGGGTDTQYF; CDR3 DNA: TGTGCCAGCAGCCCCACAGCGGGAGGAGGTACAGATACGCAGTATTTT
clone size: few; D gene: .; J gene: TRBJ1-1; V gene: TRBV19; CDR3 protein: CASSIMGGLNTEAFF; CDR3 DNA: TGTGCCAGTAGTATCATGGGGGGATTGAACACTGAAGCTTTCTTT
clone size: .; D gene: .; J gene: TRBJ1-1; V gene: TRBV30; CDR3 protein: CAWKDSPNTEAFF; CDR3 DNA: TGTGCCTGGAAGGACAGCCCGAACACTGAAGCTTTCTTT
clone size: .; D gene: TRBD2; J gene: TRBJ2-7; V gene: TRBV11-3; CDR3 protein: CASSRGLAEEQYF; CDR3 DNA: TGTGCCAGCAGCAGGGGACTAGCGGAAGAGCAGTACTTC
clone size: .; D gene: TRBD1; J gene: TRBJ2-7; V gene: TRBV4-1; CDR3 protein: CASSSTGAGVYEQYF; CDR3 DNA: TGCGCCAGCAGTTCAACAGGGGCTGGCGTCTACGAGCAGTACTTC
clone size: .; D gene: TRBD1; J gene: TRBJ2-7; V gene: TRBV5-1; CDR3 protein: CASSWGPGQGAGEQYF; CDR3 DNA: TGCGCCAGCAGCTGGGGGCCGGGACAGGGGGCGGGCGAGCAGTACTTC
clone size: .; D gene: .; J gene: TRBJ2-1; V gene: TRBV2; CDR3 protein: CASRVRDSAFF; CDR3 DNA: TGTGCCAGTCGAGTCAGGGACTCGGCGTTCTTC
clone size: .; D gene: TRBD2; J gene: TRBJ2-2; V gene: TRBV4-1; CDR3 protein: CASSQGLAGAPGELFF; CDR3 DNA: TGCGCCAGCAGCCAAGGGCTAGCGGGAGCGCCCGGGGAGCTGTTTTTT
clone size: .; D gene: .; J gene: TRBJ1-5; V gene: TRBV28; CDR3 protein: CASRYGRGNQPQHF; CDR3 DNA: TGTGCCAGCAGGTACGGGAGGGGCAATCAGCCCCAGCATTTT
clone size: .; D gene: .; J gene: TRBJ1-4; V gene: TRBV6-5; CDR3 protein: CASSGVTEDF; CDR3 DNA: TGTGCCAGCAGTGGGGTGACAGAAGATTTT
clone size: .; D gene: .; J gene: TRBJ2-4; V gene: TRBV6-6; CDR3 protein: CASSYGQGLAKNIQYF; CDR3 DNA: TGTGCCAGCAGTTACGGGCAGGGGTTAGCCAAAAACATTCAGTACTTC
clone size: .; D gene: .; J gene: TRBJ1-5; V gene: TRBV2; CDR3 protein: CASSSDSASNQPQHF; CDR3 DNA: TGTGCCAGCAGCTCCGACAGTGCTAGCAATCAGCCCCAGCATTTT
clone size: .; D gene: .; J gene: TRBJ2-3; V gene: TRBV6-6; CDR3 protein: CASSSTLAGSDTQYF; CDR3 DNA: TGTGCCAGCAGTTCTACCCTGGCCGGGTCAGATACGCAGTATTTT
clone size: .; D gene: .; J gene: TRBJ2-5; V gene: TRBV30; CDR3 protein: CAWSDNQETQYF; CDR3 DNA: TGTGCCTGGAGCGACAACCAAGAGACCCAGTACTTC
clone size: .; D gene: TRBD1; J gene: TRBJ2-3; V gene: TRBV7-3; CDR3 protein: CASLQPGQGADTQYF; CDR3 DNA: TGTGCCAGCTTACAGCCTGGGCAGGGGGCAGATACGCAGTATTTT
clone size: .; D gene: TRBD1; J gene: TRBJ2-7; V gene: TRBV29-1; CDR3 protein: CSVRGSLWDSSYEQYF; CDR3 DNA: TGCAGCGTTCGGGGATCCCTTTGGGACAGCTCCTACGAGCAGTACTTC
clone size: .; D gene: TRBD1; J gene: TRBJ1-1; V gene: TRBV7-9; CDR3 protein: CASRSTGRDTEAFF; CDR3 DNA: TGTGCCAGCAGGTCGACAGGGCGAGATACTGAAGCTTTCTTT
clone size: few; D gene: .; J gene: TRBJ1-2; V gene: TRBV6-5; CDR3 protein: CASSFGGGYTF; CDR3 DNA: TGTGCCAGCAGCTTCGGTGGTGGCTACACCTTC
clone size: .; D gene: TRBD2; J gene: TRBJ2-1; V gene: TRBV14; CDR3 protein: CASSQDWVIAGPDEQFF; CDR3 DNA: TGTGCCAGCAGCCAAGATTGGGTGATAGCGGGACCTGATGAGCAGTTCTTC
clone size: once; D gene: .; J gene: TRBJ2-3; V gene: TRBV5-1; CDR3 protein: CASSPGTPVSDTQYF; CDR3 DNA: TGCGCCAGCAGCCCCGGGACTCCGGTTTCAGATACGCAGTATTTT
clone size: .; D gene: .; J gene: TRBJ2-2; V gene: TRBV7-9; CDR3 protein: CASSFGGGNTGELFF; CDR3 DNA: TGTGCCAGCAGCTTCGGGGGTGGGAACACCGGGGAGCTGTTTTTT
clone size: once; D gene: .; J gene: TRBJ2-1; V gene: TRBV30; CDR3 protein: CAWSVGGREQFF; CDR3 DNA: TGTGCCTGGAGTGTAGGGGGTCGCGAGCAGTTCTTC
clone size: .; D gene: .; J gene: TRBJ2-2; V gene: TRBV6-5; CDR3 protein: CASSYLGGGELFF; CDR3 DNA: TGTGCCAGCAGTTACCTAGGAGGCGGGGAGCTGTTTTTT
clone size: .; D gene: .; J gene: TRBJ2-7; V gene: TRBV28; CDR3 protein: CASSVELGEQYF; CDR3 DNA: TGTGCCAGCAGTGTCGAGCTTGGCGAGCAGTACTTC
clone size: .; D gene: .; J gene: TRBJ2-7; V gene: TRBV5-1; CDR3 protein: CASSLAGEAEQYF; CDR3 DNA: TGCGCCAGCAGCTTGGCCGGGGAGGCCGAGCAGTACTTC
clone size: few; D gene: .; J gene: TRBJ2-3; V gene: TRBV6-1; CDR3 protein: CASSALAASTDTQYF; CDR3 DNA: TGTGCCAGCAGTGCCTTAGCGGCCAGCACAGATACGCAGTATTTT
clone size: .; D gene: TRBD1; J gene: TRBJ1-4; V gene: TRBV5-1; CDR3 protein: CASRMSLTGTEDRPDEKLFF; CDR3 DNA: TGCGCCAGCCGCATGTCCCTTACCGGGACAGAAGACCGGCCCGATGAAAAACTGTTTTTT
clone size: .; D gene: TRBD1; J gene: TRBJ2-2; V gene: TRBV2; CDR3 protein: CASRRDRYNGELFF; CDR3 DNA: TGTGCCAGCAGGAGGGACAGATACAACGGGGAGCTGTTTTTT
clone size: few; D gene: TRBD2; J gene: TRBJ2-6; V gene: TRBV29-1; CDR3 protein: CSVGGLAGGMSSGANVLTF; CDR3 DNA: TGCAGCGTTGGTGGCCTAGCGGGAGGGATGAGCTCTGGGGCCAACGTCCTGACTTTC
clone size: .; D gene: TRBD2; J gene: TRBJ2-1; V gene: TRBV27; CDR3 protein: CASSPSPGLAGDEQFF; CDR3 DNA: TGTGCCAGCAGCCCCTCTCCGGGACTAGCGGGAGATGAGCAGTTCTTC
clone size: .; D gene: TRBD1; J gene: TRBJ2-7; V gene: TRBV7-8; CDR3 protein: CASSSGTGSGEQYF; CDR3 DNA: TGTGCCAGCAGCTCCGGGACAGGGTCGGGTGAGCAGTACTTC